The source of this T cell receptor (beta chain) is a study of T cell changes during pregnancy in multiple sclerosis (dated by TCRdb to 2018 to 2020). A note on the overall study: The study looked at changes in the T cell repertoire across pregnancy in women with multiple sclerosis.

Details on this clone: Its antigen target is currently unknown. Base qualities are not at hand, and no much larger clone is one base apart.

Library prep was done by the immunoSEQ multiplex PCR assay. TCRdb retrieved this table from immuneACCESS and kept in-frame rearrangements only. Not all clones are present; in checked studies, unresolved V genes account for under half, and no reason is known for the remainder. A total of about 67,000 clones appear in this sample, under 95% of them only once. The ten largest clones add up to over 1.3% of the sample. Trimming accounts for 5 bases at V and 7 bases at J, while the number of junction bases matched to no gene is 6. The germline V gene yields SGHRS for CDR1 and YFSETQ for CDR2. The CDR3 runs 14 amino acids, cysteine and phenylalanine included. Only the CDR3 DNA stays, 42 bases, in frame from base 1.

The V and J genes are TRBV5-1 and TRBJ1-4; the central 9 bases match TRBD1. The sample consisted of peripheral blood, taken after pregnancy. This clonotype originated in a female donor with multiple sclerosis, enrolled in a pregnancy study. The DNA sequence reads TGCGCCAGCAGTCGGGGACAGGGAGCTGAAAAACTGTTTTTT. This is translated as CASSRGQGAEKLFF.